This entry lists 17 T cell receptor beta chains sequenced from one sample in a study of T cell repertoires in cytomegalovirus infection (dated by TCRdb to about 2019). The instrument was an Illumina HiSeq 1500. In TCRdb, the public reads were trimmed at Q25 with fastp and aligned with MiXCR, with productive beta chains retained. CDR3 protein sequences are deduplicated, and each keeps its most common genes and DNA. This sample comprises about 450,000 distinct CDR3 sequences, approximately 31% of them detected only once. The ten biggest clones cover about an eighth of the sample. Sequencing used PBMCs. These TCRs come from a human donor in good health (CMV status not recorded). Some clones in this sample may be carry-over from other donors' samples.

The J gene is TRBJ2-7, the V gene TRBV10-3, with 10 bases lining up with TRBD1. The CDR3 contains 15 residues. V lost 6 bases and J lost 0; bases outside the gene matches: 5. Per the germline V gene, CDR1 is ENHRY and CDR2 is SYGVKD. CDR3 in amino acids: CAISWGQGSSYEQYF. CDR3 DNA: TGTGCCATCAGCTGGGGACAGGGGAGCTCCTACGAGCAGTACTTC.

The chain recombines TRBV5-6 with TRBJ1-2, with D hard to call. CDR3 size: 13 residues. The germline V gene has CDR1 SGHDT and CDR2 YYEEEE. V shed 4 bases and J shed 6 bases, with 13 bases lying between them. In DNA form, the CDR3 reads TGTGCCAGCAGCAAAGGAGGTGTTGATGGCTACACCTTC. Protein product: CASSKGGVDGYTF.

The chain links TRBV27 to TRBJ1-2, with no clear D. Germline V gives CDR1 MNHEY, CDR2 SMNVEV (reference sequence). Trimming removed 0 bases at V and 8 bases at J, with 10 bases between. The CDR3 totals 13 residues. CDR3 region: CASSLSQWGGYTF. Here the CDR3 DNA reads TGTGCCAGCAGTTTATCGCAGTGGGGAGGCTACACCTTC.

This clonotype was counted ten times or more. This chain links TRBV7-2 with TRBJ2-1, with 7 bases lining up with TRBD2. CDR1 is SGHTA, CDR2 FQGNSA, per germline. The ends lost 4 bases at V and 10 bases at J; junction bases unmatched: 7. The CDR3 is 13 residues long. The DNA for the CDR3 is TGTGCCAGCAGCTCCAGGGACGGGGGGGAGCAGTTCTTC. Translating gives CASSSRDGGEQFF.

A remark on this clonotype: Being one base from a much bigger clone, this may be a read error. The CDR3 coding sequence is TGTGCCAGCAGCCTCTGGGACTCATCTTCTCAGCCCCAGCATTTT. Translated: CASSLWDSSSQPQHF. V is TRBV7-2 and J is TRBJ1-5; possible D gene TRBD1, 5 bases. Germline assignment: CDR1 SGHTA and CDR2 FQGNSA. This CDR3 has 15 amino acids. Trimming shortened V by 5 bases and J by 6 bases, and 17 bases separated the two germline ends.

This clonotype was seen at least ten times. J is TRBJ1-5 and V is TRBV6-6; the D is unclear. This CDR3 region has 16 residues. Trimming took off 6 bases at V and 0 bases at J, with 15 bases between the two ends. Germline V lookup: CDR1 MNHNY, CDR2 SVGAGI (reference sequence). CDR3 in amino acids: CASRTPGLDSNQPQHF. In DNA form, the CDR3 reads TGTGCCAGCAGAACTCCGGGCCTTGATAGCAATCAGCCCCAGCATTTT.

This chain uses TRBV5-1 with TRBJ1-5; TRBD1 matches at 12 bases. The germline V gene has CDR1 SGHRS and CDR2 YFSETQ. Trimming cost V 0 bases and J 7 bases; bases outside gene matches: 2. The CDR3 runs to 15 residues. CDR3 residues: CASSLAGTGGQPQHF. CDR3 bases: TGCGCCAGCAGCTTGGCCGGGACAGGGGGCCAGCCCCAGCATTTT. Based on the CDR3 plus reference TRBV5-1 and TRBJ1-5, the full variable domain is KAGVTQTPRYLIKTRGQQVTLSCSPISGHRSVSWYQQTPGQGLQFLFEYFSETQRNKGNFPGRFSGRQFSNSRSEMNVSTLELGDSALYLCASSLAGTGGQPQHFGDGTRLSIL.

This clonotype has ten or more counts. The chain is built from TRBV28 and TRBJ2-4; a possible D gene is TRBD2 (7 bases). Trimming removed 5 bases at V and 0 bases at J, with 17 bases between. CDR3 length: 17 amino acids. Germline CDR1 and CDR2: MDHEN and SYDVKM. CDR3 protein: CASSTPGGQLAKNIQYF. DNA of the CDR3: TGTGCCAGCAGTACCCCGGGGGGCCAGCTAGCCAAAAACATTCAGTACTTC. Full variable domain (remainder filled in from reference TRBV28 and TRBJ2-4): DVKVTQSSRYLVKRTGEKVFLECVQDMDHENMFWYRQDPGLGLRLIYFSYDVKMKEKGDIPEGYSVSREKKERFSLILESASTNQTSMYLCASSTPGGQLAKNIQYFGAGTRLSVL.

The rearrangement joins TRBV14 to TRBJ2-2; 12 nucleotides match TRBD2. V gave up 9 bases and J gave up 4 bases; unmatched junction bases: 12. CDR3 length: 17 amino acids. Germline V gene lookup returns CDR1 SGHDN and CDR2 FVKESK. The DNA of the CDR3 is TGTGCCAGAGGCCAAGTTCCTAGCGGGGGGGCCACCGGGGAGCTGTTTTTT. Translating gives CARGQVPSGGATGELFF. The full variable domain, its missing parts supplied by reference TRBV14 and TRBJ2-2, is EAGVTQFPSHSVIEKGQTVTLRCDPISGHDNLYWYRRVMGKEIKFLLHFVKESKQDESGMPNNRFLAERTGGTYSTLKVQPAELEDSGVYFCARGQVPSGGATGELFFGEGSRLTVL.

This clonotype has more than one count but fewer than ten. The rearrangement uses TRBV7-2 and TRBJ1-1, with unresolved D. The germline CDR1 and CDR2 sequences are SGHTA and FQGNSA. CDR3 length: 14 residues. V dropped 3 bases and J dropped 1 base, with 9 bases sitting between them. This chain's CDR3 is CASSLQAANTEAFF. Written as DNA, the CDR3 is TGTGCCAGCAGCTTGCAGGCTGCGAACACTGAAGCTTTCTTT.

This clonotype has more than one count but fewer than ten. The gene calls are TRBV6-2 or TRBV6-3 and TRBJ1-1; D is ambiguous. Germline V lookup: CDR1 MNHEY, CDR2 SVGEGT. Trimming shortened V by 5 bases and J by 0 bases, and 13 bases separated the two germline ends. This CDR3 has 15 amino acids. CDR3 protein: CASSTPGVLNTEAFF. The DNA of the CDR3 is TGTGCCAGCAGTACCCCCGGGGTCCTGAACACTGAAGCTTTCTTT.

This chain connects TRBV19 to TRBJ2-1, with a tentative D call TRBD2 (6 bases). V lost 8 bases, J lost 6 bases, and 23 bases lay in between. In germline, CDR1 is LNHDA, CDR2 SQIVND (reference sequence). The CDR3 has 16 amino acids. CDR3 DNA sequence: TGTGCCAGTTCCTGGGCCGGGGGACCCCGTAGCAATGAGCAGTTCTTC. It specifies CASSWAGGPRSNEQFF.

This clonotype showed up just a few times. The gene calls are TRBV24-1 and TRBJ2-7, with D maybe TRBD2 (5 bases). CDR3 size: 12 residues. CDR1 is KGHDR, CDR2 SFDVKD, per germline. V lost 8 bases and J lost 7, with 14 bases in between. CDR3 in amino acids: CATKGPEGEQYF. In DNA form, the CDR3 reads TGTGCCACCAAAGGGCCCGAGGGTGAGCAGTACTTC.

The chain couples TRBV28 to TRBJ2-7; D call uncertain. V dropped 7 bases and J dropped 2 bases, with 9 bases sitting between them. This CDR3 contains 12 residues. CDR1 and CDR2 (germline): MDHEN, SYDVKM. CDR3 loop: CASTTLPYEQYF. The CDR3 DNA sequence: TGTGCCAGCACGACCCTGCCCTACGAGCAGTACTTC.

At least ten counts were recorded for this clonotype. The chain uses TRBV4-2 and TRBJ2-5; D might be TRBD2 (6 bases). The germline gives CDR1 LGHNA, CDR2 YNFKEQ. The CDR3 runs 15 residues. V dropped 1 base and J dropped 0 bases, with 9 bases sitting between them. The CDR3, as DNA: TGTGCCAGCAGCCAAGGGCGCGGGGACCAAGAGACCCAGTACTTC. Protein product: CASSQGRGDQETQYF.

The CDR3 region is CASRAGGAQGVNEQFF. As DNA, the CDR3 is TGTGCCAGCAGAGCAGGGGGAGCCCAGGGGGTGAATGAGCAGTTCTTC. V is TRBV27 and J is TRBJ2-1, with 7 bases lining up with TRBD1. Germline loops: CDR1 MNHEY, CDR2 SMNVEV (reference sequence). The CDR3 contains 16 residues. J lost 7 bases, V lost 6 bases, and 15 bases had no gene match.

The chain combines TRBV7-4 with TRBJ1-4, with a possible D match to TRBD1 (6 bases). Looked up from germline, CDR1 is SGHVT and CDR2 is SQSDAQ. The CDR3 has 13 residues. Trimming took off 5 bases at V and 5 bases at J, with 9 bases between the two ends. The chain's CDR3 is CASSEGGNEKLFF. The CDR3 nucleotides are TGTGCCAGCAGCGAAGGGGGGAATGAAAAACTGTTTTTT.